The 5 T cell receptor beta chains presented below share a single source sample, sequenced in a study of blood T cell repertoires in COVID-19. The method was immunoSEQ multiplex PCR; TCRdb's version includes in-frame clones alone and lacks a portion of them. The data hold a few hundred thousand clones, with about 86% observed a single time. The specimen was peripheral blood. These receptors were collected from a man younger than 35 with active or convalescent COVID-19.

This clone showed up just once. The rearrangement links TRBV5-1 to TRBJ1-1; D gene unclear. CDR1 is SGHRS and CDR2 is YFSETQ in the germline V gene. The V end was cut by 2 bases, the J end by 0 bases, with 11 bases between. The CDR3 covers 15 residues. The CDR3 sequence is CASSFGGPMNTEAFF. The DNA for the CDR3 is TGCGCCAGCAGCTTCGGCGGTCCCATGAACACTGAAGCTTTCTTT.

J is TRBJ1-3 and V is TRBV12-3 or TRBV12-4; no definite D call. Trimming left V 1 base short and J 14 bases short, with 6 bases between. This CDR3 has 10 residues. The CDR3 sequence is CASSLGVVYF. CDR3 bases: TGTGCCAGCAGTTTAGGAGTAGTATATTTT.

The chain recombines TRBV19 with TRBJ2-7; D is unclear. Germline CDR1 and CDR2: LNHDA and SQIVND (reference sequence). Trimming took off 3 bases at V and 0 bases at J, with 12 bases between the two ends. The CDR3 runs 15 residues. The CDR3 DNA reads as TGTGCCAGTAGTATCTGGGCGCAGAGCTCCTACGAGCAGTACTTC. Translation: CASSIWAQSSYEQYF.

J is TRBJ1-4 and V is TRBV2, with D unresolved. The CDR3 length is 14 residues. V was pared by 6 bases and J by 0 bases, with 8 bases between. Germline V gives CDR1 SNHLY, CDR2 FYNNEI. The CDR3 here is CASREITTNEKLFF. Here the CDR3 DNA reads TGTGCCAGCAGGGAGATTACAACTAATGAAAAACTGTTTTTT.

The chain links TRBV2 to TRBJ2-2; D might be TRBD1 (6 bases). Trimming took off 2 bases at V and 3 bases at J, with 10 bases between the two ends. This CDR3 contains 15 residues. Germline V gene sequence: CDR1 SNHLY, CDR2 FYNNEI. In DNA, the CDR3 is TGTGCCAGCAGTGAAAATCCAGGGGACACCGGGGAGCTGTTTTTT. Protein: CASSENPGDTGELFF.